This TCR beta chain appears in the sequencing data of a study of identical twins. Whole-study results and caveats: Instead of following the same donors, the conclusions were based on cross-sectional statistical analysis. Fewer insertions were carried by abundant cord blood beta clonotypes, but none was seen in memory repertoires.

The germline V gene has CDR1 MNHEY and CDR2 SVGAGI. The CDR3 totals 15 residues. With 2 bases clipped from V and 7 bases from J, the junction kept 8 bases outside the gene matches. Template switching (which added a universal primer site) was used, and cDNA carried unique molecular identifiers. Each CDR3 protein gets one entry after TCRdb re-called the 5' RACE reads with MiXCR. The table records more than 1.5 million distinct CDR3 sequences, less than 35% of them present only once. This clonotype turned up a few times. Its specificity is not known. Sequencing input: cord blood. The chain carries TRBV6-5 and TRBJ2-1; TRBD2 matches at 7 bases. This TCR derives from a newborn girl in good health. CDR3 amino acids: CASSYGGRAENEQFF. Written as DNA, the CDR3 is TGTGCCAGCAGTTACGGTGGGAGGGCGGAAAATGAGCAGTTCTTC.